A selection of T cell receptor beta chains follows, all from one sample in a study of T cell repertoires in cytomegalovirus infection. TCRdb processed the reads anew with MiXCR; each CDR3 protein has one entry. This table holds tens of thousands of distinct CDR3 sequences, 4% found once. The sequenced sample consisted of PBMCs. Source of these receptors: a human donor in good health (CMV status not recorded). Some clones in this sample may be carry-over from other donors' samples. CDR3s include the opening cysteine and the closing phenylalanine or tryptophan. D genes are given only for firm matches. Clone sizes are shown as once, few or many counts, or a class when the clone is expanded.

v_gene,abundance,j_gene,d_gene,CDR3nt,CDR3aa
TRBV5-4,many,TRBJ2-1,-,TGTGCCAGCAGCTTGGCCAACGTCGCGGGGGCTGAGCAGTTCTTC,CASSLANVAGAEQFF
TRBV20-1,many,TRBJ2-3,-,TGCAGTGCTAGAGATCCACAGGGTGCAGATACGCAGTATTTT,CSARDPQGADTQYF
TRBV7-8,many,TRBJ2-7,-,TGTGCCAGCAGCCAGACGGACGGATCCTACGAGCAGTACTTC,CASSQTDGSYEQYF
TRBV7-2,many,TRBJ2-5,-,TGTGCCAGCAGCTTAGGGTATCATAAAGAGACCCAGTACTTC,CASSLGYHKETQYF
TRBV7-2,many,TRBJ2-3,TRBD2,TGTGCCAGCAGCTCGACTAGCGGGGGAGGTACGCAGTATTTT,CASSSTSGGGTQYF
TRBV7-8,many,TRBJ2-1,TRBD2,TGTGCCAGCAGCTCGACTAGCGGGAGGCATGAGCAGTTCTTC,CASSSTSGRHEQFF
TRBV20-1,many,TRBJ1-1,-,TGCAGTGCCGTCGGGGATAACACTGAAGCTTTCTTT,CSAVGDNTEAFF
TRBV19,many,TRBJ1-1,-,TGTGCCAGTAGTATAGAAGGGGGGGCTGAAGCTTTCTTT,CASSIEGGAEAFF
TRBV14,many,TRBJ2-1,-,TGTGCCAGCAGCCCCCCCCGGGGCCTGGGGTCCTACAATGAGCAGTTCTTC,CASSPPRGLGSYNEQFF
TRBV7-8,many,TRBJ2-1,TRBD2,TGTGCCAGCAGCTCCAGACTAGCGGGAGTTATGACCAGCTCCTACAATGAGCAGTTCTTC,CASSSRLAGVMTSSYNEQFF
TRBV7-3,many,TRBJ2-3,TRBD2,TGTGCCAGCAGCAAACTAGCGGGGGGCACAGATACGCAGTATTTT,CASSKLAGGTDTQYF
TRBV7-6,many,TRBJ1-2,TRBD1,TGTGCCAGCAGCGCCGGGACAGGCTTTGGCTACACCTTC,CASSAGTGFGYTF
TRBV28,many,TRBJ1-5,-,TGTGCCAGCAGTTCTGCCATAAACAATCAGCCCCAGCATTTT,CASSSAINNQPQHF
TRBV7-2,many,TRBJ2-1,TRBD1,TGTGCCAGCAGCCTATCGACAGGGAACTTCAATGAGCAGTTCTTC,CASSLSTGNFNEQFF
TRBV12-3/TRBV12-4,many,TRBJ1-1,-,TGTGCCAGCAGTTATGAGGGCTACACTGAAGCTTTCTTT,CASSYEGYTEAFF